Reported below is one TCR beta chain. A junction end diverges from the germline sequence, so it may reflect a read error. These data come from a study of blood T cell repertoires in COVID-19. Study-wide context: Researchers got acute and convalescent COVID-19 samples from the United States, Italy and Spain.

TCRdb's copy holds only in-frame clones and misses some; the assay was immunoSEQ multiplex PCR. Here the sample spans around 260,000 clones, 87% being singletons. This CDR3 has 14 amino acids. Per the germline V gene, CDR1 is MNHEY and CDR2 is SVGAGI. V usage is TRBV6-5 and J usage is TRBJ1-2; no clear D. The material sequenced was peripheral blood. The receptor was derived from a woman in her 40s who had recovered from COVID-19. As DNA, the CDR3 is TGTGCCAGCAGGTACTTGGACTCCCCGGAGGGCTACACCTTC. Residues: CASRYLDSPEGYTF.